This T cell receptor (beta chain) was observed in a study of vaccination effects on CD4 cells after COVID-19. Study-wide findings and caveats: Both infection-induced and vaccine-induced clones contracted markedly at late post-vaccination timepoints.

Profiled with immunoSEQ multiplex PCR; TCRdb holds only in-frame clones, not every one. The sample holds tens of thousands of clones; about 74% are singletons and the top ten take around 3.3%. A word on this clone: The antigen is not known.

Trimming at V came to 5 bases and at J to 1 base, leaving 1 base not matched to a gene. CDR1 and CDR2 from the germline V gene are SGHKS and YYEKEE (reference sequence). The CDR3 length is 14 residues. Researchers isolated CD4+ T cells once around 11 days of culture had elapsed. V gene TRBV5-5 combines with J gene TRBJ2-2; 8 nucleotides match TRBD2. The source of this sequence is a human donor who received a COVID-19 vaccine. The material was CD4+ T cells from PBMCs cultured without peptide, obtained before COVID-19 vaccination. In DNA form, the CDR3 reads TGTGCCAGCAGACGGGGGGGGAACACCGGGGAGCTGTTTTTT. It specifies CASRRGGNTGELFF.